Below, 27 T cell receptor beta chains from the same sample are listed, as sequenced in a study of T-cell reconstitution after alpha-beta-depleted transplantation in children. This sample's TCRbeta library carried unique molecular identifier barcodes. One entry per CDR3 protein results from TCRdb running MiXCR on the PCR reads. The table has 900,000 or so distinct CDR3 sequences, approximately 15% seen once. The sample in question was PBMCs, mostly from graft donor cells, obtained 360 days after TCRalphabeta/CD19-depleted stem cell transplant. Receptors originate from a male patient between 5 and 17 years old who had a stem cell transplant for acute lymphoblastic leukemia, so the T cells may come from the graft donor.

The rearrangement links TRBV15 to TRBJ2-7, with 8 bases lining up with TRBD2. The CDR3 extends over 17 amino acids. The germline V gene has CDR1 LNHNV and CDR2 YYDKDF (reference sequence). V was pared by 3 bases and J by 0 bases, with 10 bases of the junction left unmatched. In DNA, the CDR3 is TGTGCCACCAGCAGGGGTGGACTAGCAGATAGCTCCTACGAGCAGTACTTC. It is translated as CATSRGGLADSSYEQYF. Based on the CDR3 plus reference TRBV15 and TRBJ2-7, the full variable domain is DAMVIQNPRYQVTQFGKPVTLSCSQTLNHNVMYWYQQKSSQAPKLLFHYYDKDFNNEADTPDNFQSRRPNTSFCFLDIRSPGLGDTAMYLCATSRGGLADSSYEQYFGPGTRLTVT.

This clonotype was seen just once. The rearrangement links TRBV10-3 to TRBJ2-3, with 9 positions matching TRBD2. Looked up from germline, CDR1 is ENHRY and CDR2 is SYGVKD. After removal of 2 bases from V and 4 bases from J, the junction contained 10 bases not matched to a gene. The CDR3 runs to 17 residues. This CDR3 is CAISEPWVAGVADTQYF. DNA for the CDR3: TGTGCCATCAGTGAGCCGTGGGTAGCGGGAGTAGCAGATACGCAGTATTTT.

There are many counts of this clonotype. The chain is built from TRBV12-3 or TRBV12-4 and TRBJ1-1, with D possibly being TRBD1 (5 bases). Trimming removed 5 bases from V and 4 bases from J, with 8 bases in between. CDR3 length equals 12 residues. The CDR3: CASSRGSTEAFF. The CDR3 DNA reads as TGTGCCAGCAGTCGGGGGTCCACTGAAGCTTTCTTT.

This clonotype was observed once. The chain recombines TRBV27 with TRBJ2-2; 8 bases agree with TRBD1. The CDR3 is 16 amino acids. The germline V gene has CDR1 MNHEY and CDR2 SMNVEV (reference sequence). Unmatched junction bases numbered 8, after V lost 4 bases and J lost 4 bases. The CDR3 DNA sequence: TGTGCCAGCAGTTGGACAGGGCGTAGAGTCACCGGGGAGCTGTTTTTT. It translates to CASSWTGRRVTGELFF.

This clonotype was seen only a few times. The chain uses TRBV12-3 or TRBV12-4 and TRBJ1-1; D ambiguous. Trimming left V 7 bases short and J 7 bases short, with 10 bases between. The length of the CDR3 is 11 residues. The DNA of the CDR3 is TGTGCCAGCAACTGGGAGAGTGAAGCTTTCTTT. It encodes CASNWESEAFF.

For the CDR3, the DNA is TGTGCCAGCAGCTCCGGCTGGACTAGCGGGGACGAGCAGTACTTC. It encodes CASSSGWTSGDEQYF. This chain uses TRBV7-9 with TRBJ2-7; TRBD2 agrees at 12 bases. The CDR3 is 15 amino acids. Germline lookup yields CDR1 SEHNR and CDR2 FQNEAQ (reference sequence). Losses at the gene ends were 4 bases for V and 5 bases for J; bases not matched to a gene: 6. Full variable domain (remainder filled in from reference TRBV7-9 and TRBJ2-7): DTGVSQNPRHKITKRGQNVTFRCDPISEHNRLYWYRQTLGQGPEFLTYFQNEAQLEKSRLLSDRFSAERPKGSFSTLEIQRTEQGDSAMYLCASSSGWTSGDEQYFGPGTRLTVT.

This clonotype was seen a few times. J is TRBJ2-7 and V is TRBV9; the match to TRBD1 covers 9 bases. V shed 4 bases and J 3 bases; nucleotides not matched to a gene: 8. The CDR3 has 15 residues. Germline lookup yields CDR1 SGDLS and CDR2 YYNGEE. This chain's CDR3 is CASSSSGTGYYEQYF. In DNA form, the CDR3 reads TGTGCCAGCAGCTCCTCCGGGACAGGGTACTACGAGCAGTACTTC.

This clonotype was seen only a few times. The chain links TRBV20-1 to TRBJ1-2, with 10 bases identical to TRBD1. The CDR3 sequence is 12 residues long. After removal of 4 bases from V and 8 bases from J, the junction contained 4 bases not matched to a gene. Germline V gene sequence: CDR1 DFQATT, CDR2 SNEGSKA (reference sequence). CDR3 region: CSATVTGGGYTF. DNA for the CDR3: TGCAGTGCTACCGTGACAGGGGGCGGCTACACCTTC.

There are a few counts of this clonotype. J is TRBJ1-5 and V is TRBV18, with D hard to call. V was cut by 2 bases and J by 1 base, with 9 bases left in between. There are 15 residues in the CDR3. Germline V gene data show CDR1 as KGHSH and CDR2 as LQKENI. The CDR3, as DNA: TGTGCCAGCTCACCAGAAGCTTTGAGCAATCAGCCCCAGCATTTT. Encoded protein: CASSPEALSNQPQHF.

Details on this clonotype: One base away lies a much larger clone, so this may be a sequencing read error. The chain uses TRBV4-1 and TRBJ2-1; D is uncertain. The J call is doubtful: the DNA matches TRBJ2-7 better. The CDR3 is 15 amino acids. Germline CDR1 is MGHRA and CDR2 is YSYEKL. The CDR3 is CASSQVGKSYNEQYF. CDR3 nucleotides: TGCGCCAGCAGCCAAGTGGGGAAGTCCTACAATGAGCAGTACTTC.

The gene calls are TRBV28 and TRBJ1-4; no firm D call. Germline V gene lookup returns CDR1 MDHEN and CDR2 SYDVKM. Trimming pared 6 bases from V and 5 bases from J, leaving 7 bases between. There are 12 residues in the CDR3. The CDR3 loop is CASRDPNEKLFF. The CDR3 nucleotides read TGTGCCAGCAGGGACCCGAATGAAAAACTGTTTTTT.

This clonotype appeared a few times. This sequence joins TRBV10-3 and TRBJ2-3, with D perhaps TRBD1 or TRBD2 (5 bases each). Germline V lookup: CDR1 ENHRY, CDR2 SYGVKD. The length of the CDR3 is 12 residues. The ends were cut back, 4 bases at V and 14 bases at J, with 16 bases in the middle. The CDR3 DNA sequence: TGTGCCATCAGTGGCCGGGACGACGACCCGTATTTT. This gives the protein CAISGRDDDPYF.

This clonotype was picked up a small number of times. CDR3 loop: CASSSGLAGSEQYF. The CDR3 bases are TGCGCCAGCAGCTCGGGACTAGCGGGATCCGAGCAGTACTTC. The chain is built from TRBV5-1 and TRBJ2-7; 13 bases agree with TRBD2. CDR3 length: 14 amino acids. V lost 3 bases and J lost 6; bases outside the gene matches: 3. Germline assignment: CDR1 SGHRS and CDR2 YFSETQ. The complete variable domain, with remaining parts taken from reference TRBV5-1 and TRBJ2-7, reads KAGVTQTPRYLIKTRGQQVTLSCSPISGHRSVSWYQQTPGQGLQFLFEYFSETQRNKGNFPGRFSGRQFSNSRSEMNVSTLELGDSALYLCASSSGLAGSEQYFGPGTRLTVT.

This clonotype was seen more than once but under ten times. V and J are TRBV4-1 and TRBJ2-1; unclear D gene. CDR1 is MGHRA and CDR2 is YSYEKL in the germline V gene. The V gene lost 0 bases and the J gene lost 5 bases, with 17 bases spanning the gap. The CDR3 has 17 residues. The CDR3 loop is CASSQDTAEYVDNEQFF. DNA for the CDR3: TGCGCCAGCAGCCAAGATACAGCAGAGTATGTGGACAATGAGCAGTTCTTC.

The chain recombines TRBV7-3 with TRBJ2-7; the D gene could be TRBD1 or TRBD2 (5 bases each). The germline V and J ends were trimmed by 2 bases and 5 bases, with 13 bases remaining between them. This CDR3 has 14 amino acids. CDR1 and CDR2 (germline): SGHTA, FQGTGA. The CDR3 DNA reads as TGTGCCAGCAGCTTACGGCCCAGAGGGGACGAGCAGTACTTC. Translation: CASSLRPRGDEQYF.

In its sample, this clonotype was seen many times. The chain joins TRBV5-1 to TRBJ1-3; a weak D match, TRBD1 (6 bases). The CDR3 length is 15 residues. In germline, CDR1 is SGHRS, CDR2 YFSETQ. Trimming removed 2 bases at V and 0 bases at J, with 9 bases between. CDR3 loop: CASSFGQSSGNTIYF. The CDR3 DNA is TGCGCCAGCAGCTTCGGACAGAGCTCTGGAAACACCATATATTTT.

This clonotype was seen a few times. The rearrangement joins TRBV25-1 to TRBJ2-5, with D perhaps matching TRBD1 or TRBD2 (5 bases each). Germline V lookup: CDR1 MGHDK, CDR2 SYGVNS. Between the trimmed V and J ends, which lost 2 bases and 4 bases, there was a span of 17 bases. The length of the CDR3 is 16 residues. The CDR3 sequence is CASSEGGSAVGETQYF. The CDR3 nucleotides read TGTGCCAGCAGTGAAGGGGGAAGCGCCGTAGGAGAGACCCAGTACTTC. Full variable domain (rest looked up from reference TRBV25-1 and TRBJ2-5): EADIYQTPRYLVIGTGKKITLECSQTMGHDKMYWYQQDPGMELHLIHYSYGVNSTEKGDLSSESTVSRIRTEHFPLTLESARPSHTSQYLCASSEGGSAVGETQYFGPGTRLLVL.

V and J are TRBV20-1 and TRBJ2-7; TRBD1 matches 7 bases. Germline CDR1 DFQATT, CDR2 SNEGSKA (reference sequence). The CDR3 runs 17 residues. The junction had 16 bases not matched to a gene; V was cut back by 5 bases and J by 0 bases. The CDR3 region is CSASVPWTGHFSYEQYF. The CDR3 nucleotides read TGCAGTGCTTCCGTTCCGTGGACAGGTCATTTCTCCTACGAGCAGTACTTC.

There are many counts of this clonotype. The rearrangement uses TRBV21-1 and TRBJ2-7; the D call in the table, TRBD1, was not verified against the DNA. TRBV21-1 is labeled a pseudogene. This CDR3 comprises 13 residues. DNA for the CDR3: TGTGCCAGCAGCAAATACCCCCAGTACGAGCAGTACTTC. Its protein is CASSKYPQYEQYF.

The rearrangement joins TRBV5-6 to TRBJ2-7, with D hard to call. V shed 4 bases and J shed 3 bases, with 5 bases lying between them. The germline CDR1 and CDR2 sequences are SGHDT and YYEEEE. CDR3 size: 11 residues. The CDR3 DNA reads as TGTGCCAGCAGCATACGCTACGAGCAGTACTTC. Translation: CASSIRYEQYF.

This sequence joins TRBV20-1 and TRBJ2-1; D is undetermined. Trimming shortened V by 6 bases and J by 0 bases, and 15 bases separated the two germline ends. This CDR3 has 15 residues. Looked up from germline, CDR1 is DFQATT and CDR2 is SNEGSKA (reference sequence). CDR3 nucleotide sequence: TGCAGTGCCAGAAACGTTTGGATCTCCTACAATGAGCAGTTCTTC. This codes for CSARNVWISYNEQFF.

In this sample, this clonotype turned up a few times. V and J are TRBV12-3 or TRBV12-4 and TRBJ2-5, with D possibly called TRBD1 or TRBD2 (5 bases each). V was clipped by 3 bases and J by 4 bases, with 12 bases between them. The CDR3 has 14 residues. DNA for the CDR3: TGTGCCAGCAGTTTTCGGGCAGGGAGAGAGACCCAGTACTTC. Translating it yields CASSFRAGRETQYF.

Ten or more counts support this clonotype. The CDR3 sequence: CASSTLGGTQYF. CDR3 nucleotides: TGTGCCAGCAGCACGTTAGGGGGTACGCAGTATTTT. The chain has TRBV11-1 and TRBJ2-3; TRBD1 is a possible D gene (6 bases). CDR3 length: 12 amino acids. The V gene's germline CDR1 is SGHAT and CDR2 FQDESV (reference sequence). V was cut by 5 bases and J by 8 bases, with 11 bases left in between.

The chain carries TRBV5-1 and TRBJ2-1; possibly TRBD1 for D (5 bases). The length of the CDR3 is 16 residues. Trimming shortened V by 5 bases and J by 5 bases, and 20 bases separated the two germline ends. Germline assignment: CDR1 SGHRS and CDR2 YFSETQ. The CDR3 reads CASRPISGYSDNEQFF. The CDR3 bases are TGCGCCAGCAGGCCTATATCAGGGTACTCGGACAATGAGCAGTTCTTC.

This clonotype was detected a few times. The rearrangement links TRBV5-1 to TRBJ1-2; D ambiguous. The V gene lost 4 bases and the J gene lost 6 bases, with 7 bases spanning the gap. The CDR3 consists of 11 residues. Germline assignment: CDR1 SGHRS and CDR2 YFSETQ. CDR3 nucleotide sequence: TGCGCCAGCAGCGGCCATCATGGCTACACCTTC. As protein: CASSGHHGYTF.

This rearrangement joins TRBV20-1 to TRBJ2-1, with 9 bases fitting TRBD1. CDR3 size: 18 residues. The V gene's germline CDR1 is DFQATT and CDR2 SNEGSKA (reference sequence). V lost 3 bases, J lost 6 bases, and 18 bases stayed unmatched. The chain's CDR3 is CSASINYLGQGFSNEQFF. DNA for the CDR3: TGCAGTGCTAGTATTAACTACTTGGGACAGGGTTTTTCCAATGAGCAGTTCTTC.

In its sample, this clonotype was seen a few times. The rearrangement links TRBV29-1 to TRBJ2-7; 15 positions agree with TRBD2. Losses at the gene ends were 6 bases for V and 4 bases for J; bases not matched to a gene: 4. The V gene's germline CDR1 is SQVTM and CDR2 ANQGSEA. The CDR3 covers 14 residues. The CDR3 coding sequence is TGCAGCGTCTGGACTAGCGGGAGGGGGTACGAGCAGTACTTC. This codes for CSVWTSGRGYEQYF.